Shown below are 8 T cell receptor beta chains from a single sample sequenced in a study of monozygotic twins with inflammatory bowel disease. From its re-call of the 5' RACE reads, TCRdb lists each CDR3 protein once, without DNA. Recorded here are under 200,000 distinct CDR3 sequences; the top ten clones represent 2% to 3%. Sequencing used blood. These receptors all come from a human donor with ulcerative colitis or Crohn's disease, or a healthy co-twin of an affected twin (not recorded which).

The CDR3 loop is CASSPRTGSYGYTF. This sequence joins TRBV4-1 and TRBJ1-2; TCRdb lists TRBD1, though no DNA is available to test this call. From germline, CDR1 is MGHRA and CDR2 YSYEKL. CDR3 length: 14 residues.

The chain combines TRBV7-3 with TRBJ1-3; the TCRdb D gene call, TRBD1, has no DNA to confirm it. The length of the CDR3 is 15 residues. Looked up from germline, CDR1 is SGHTA and CDR2 is FQGTGA. The chain's CDR3 is CASSSSGSSGNTIYF.

The rearrangement uses TRBV12-3 or TRBV12-4 and TRBJ2-3; TCRdb's D call of TRBD1 is untestable without DNA. The CDR3 runs to 14 residues. The CDR3: CASSFRGDTDTQYF.

The chain employs TRBV29-1 and TRBJ2-6. The CDR3 is made up of 14 amino acids. Per the germline V gene, CDR1 is SQVTM and CDR2 is ANQGSEA. The CDR3 here is CSVEDQGGANVLTF.

This chain uses TRBV10-3 with TRBJ2-3; no DNA is available, so the TRBD1 call from TCRdb remains unchecked. Germline V CDR1 and CDR2: ENHRY, SYGVKD. CDR3 size: 15 residues. CDR3 protein: CASHTGQGGADTQYF.

The chain combines TRBV27 with TRBJ2-7; TCRdb gives TRBD1 as the D gene, but with no DNA this cannot be confirmed. Looked up from germline, CDR1 is MNHEY and CDR2 is SMNVEV (reference sequence). The CDR3 spans 13 residues. CDR3 residues: CATPEFSSYEQYF.

The chain recombines TRBV18 with TRBJ2-1; TCRdb lists TRBD1, though no DNA is available to test this call. This CDR3 spans 15 amino acids. Germline lookup yields CDR1 KGHSH and CDR2 LQKENI. The CDR3 loop reads CASSPKQGAYNEQFF.

The chain uses TRBV7-6 and TRBJ2-2. This CDR3 comprises 14 residues. The germline V gene has CDR1 SGHVS and CDR2 FNYEAQ. The CDR3 loop reads CASSLIAATGELFF.